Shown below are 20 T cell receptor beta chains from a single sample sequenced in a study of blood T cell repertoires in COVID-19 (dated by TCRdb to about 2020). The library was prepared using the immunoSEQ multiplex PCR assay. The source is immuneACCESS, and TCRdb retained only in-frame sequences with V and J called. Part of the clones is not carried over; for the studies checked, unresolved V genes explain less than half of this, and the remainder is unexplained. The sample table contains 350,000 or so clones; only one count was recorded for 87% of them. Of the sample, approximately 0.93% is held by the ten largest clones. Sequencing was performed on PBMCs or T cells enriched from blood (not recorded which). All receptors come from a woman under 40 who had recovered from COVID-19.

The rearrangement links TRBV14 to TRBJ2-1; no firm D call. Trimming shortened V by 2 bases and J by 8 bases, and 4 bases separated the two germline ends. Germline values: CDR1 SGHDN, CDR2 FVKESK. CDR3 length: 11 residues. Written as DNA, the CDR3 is TGTGCCAGCAGCCAAATATATGAGCAGTTCTTC. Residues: CASSQIYEQFF.

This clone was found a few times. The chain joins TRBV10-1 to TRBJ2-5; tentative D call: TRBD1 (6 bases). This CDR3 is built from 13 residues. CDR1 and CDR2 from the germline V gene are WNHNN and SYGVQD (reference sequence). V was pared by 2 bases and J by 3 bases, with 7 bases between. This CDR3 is CASSEAGEETQYF. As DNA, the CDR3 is TGCGCCAGCAGTGAGGCAGGGGAAGAGACCCAGTACTTC.

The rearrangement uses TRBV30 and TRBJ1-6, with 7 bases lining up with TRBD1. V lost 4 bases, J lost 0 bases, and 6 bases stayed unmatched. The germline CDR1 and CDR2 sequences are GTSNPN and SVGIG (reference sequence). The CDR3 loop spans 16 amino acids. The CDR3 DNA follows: TGTGCCTGGATCGGGCAGGGGGGCTCCTATAATTCACCCCTCCACTTT. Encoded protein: CAWIGQGGSYNSPLHF. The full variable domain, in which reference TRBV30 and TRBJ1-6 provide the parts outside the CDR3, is SQTIHQWPATLVQPVGSPLSLECTVEGTSNPNLYWYRQAAGRGLQLLFYSVGIGQISSEVPQNLSASRPQDRQFILSSKKLLLSDSGFYLCAWIGQGGSYNSPLHFGNGTRLTVT.

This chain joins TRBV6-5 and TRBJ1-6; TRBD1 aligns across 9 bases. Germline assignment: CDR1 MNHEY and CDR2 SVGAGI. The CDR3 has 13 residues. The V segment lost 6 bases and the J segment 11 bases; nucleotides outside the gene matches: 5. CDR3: CASSRGQGPPLHF. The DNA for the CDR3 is TGTGCCAGCAGCCGCGGACAGGGGCCACCCCTCCACTTT.

The CDR3 loop reads CASSLFSGGAREQFF. CDR3 in DNA: TGTGCCAGCAGTTTATTCAGCGGGGGGGCCCGGGAGCAGTTCTTC. This sequence joins TRBV28 and TRBJ2-1; 10 bases map to TRBD2. The CDR3 extends over 15 amino acids. From germline, CDR1 is MDHEN and CDR2 SYDVKM. V lost 1 base to trimming and J lost 10 bases; unmatched junction nucleotides: 7. The entire variable domain, with the rest obtained from reference TRBV28 and TRBJ2-1, is as follows: DVKVTQSSRYLVKRTGEKVFLECVQDMDHENMFWYRQDPGLGLRLIYFSYDVKMKEKGDIPEGYSVSREKKERFSLILESASTNQTSMYLCASSLFSGGAREQFFGPGTRLTVL.

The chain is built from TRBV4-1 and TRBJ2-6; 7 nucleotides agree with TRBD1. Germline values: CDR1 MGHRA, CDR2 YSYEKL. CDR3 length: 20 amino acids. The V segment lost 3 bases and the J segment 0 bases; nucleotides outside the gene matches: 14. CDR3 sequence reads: CASSQWGNRDRTSGANVLTF. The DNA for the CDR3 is TGCGCCAGCAGCCAGTGGGGGAACCGGGACAGAACCTCTGGGGCCAACGTCCTGACTTTC.

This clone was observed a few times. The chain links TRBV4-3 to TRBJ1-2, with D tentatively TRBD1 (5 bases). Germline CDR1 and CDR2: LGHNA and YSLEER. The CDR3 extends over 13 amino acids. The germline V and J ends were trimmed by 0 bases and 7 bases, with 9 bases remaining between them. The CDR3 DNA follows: TGCGCCAGCAGCCAAGATGCAGGGTCTGGCTACACCTTC. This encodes CASSQDAGSGYTF.

CDR3 nucleotide sequence: TGTGCCAGCAGCCCGACAGGGGGCAGGGGCAATCAGCCCCAGCATTTT. It encodes CASSPTGGRGNQPQHF. This chain uses TRBV28 with TRBJ1-5; 10 bases fit TRBD1. Germline V gene sequence: CDR1 MDHEN, CDR2 SYDVKM. This CDR3 has 16 amino acids. V was pared by 6 bases and J by 2 bases, with 7 bases of the junction left unmatched.

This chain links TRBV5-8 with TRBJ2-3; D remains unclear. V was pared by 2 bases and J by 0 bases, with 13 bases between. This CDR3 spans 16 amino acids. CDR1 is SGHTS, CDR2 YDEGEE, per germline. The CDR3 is CASSFEVWASTDTQYF. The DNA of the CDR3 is TGTGCCAGCAGCTTTGAAGTTTGGGCTAGCACAGATACGCAGTATTTT. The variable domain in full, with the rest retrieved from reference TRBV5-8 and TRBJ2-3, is EAGVTQSPTHLIKTRGQQATLRCSPISGHTSVYWYQQALGLGLQFLLWYDEGEERNRGNFPPRFSGRQFPNYSSELNVNALELEDSALYLCASSFEVWASTDTQYFGPGTRLTVL.

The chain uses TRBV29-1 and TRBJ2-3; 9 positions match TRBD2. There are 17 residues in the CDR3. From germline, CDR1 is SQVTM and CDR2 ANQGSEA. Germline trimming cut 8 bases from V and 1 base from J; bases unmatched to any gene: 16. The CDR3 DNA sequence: TGCAGCTTCCGTGGCGCGGGAGGGGCGATCGGCACAGATACGCAGTATTTT. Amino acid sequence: CSFRGAGGAIGTDTQYF.

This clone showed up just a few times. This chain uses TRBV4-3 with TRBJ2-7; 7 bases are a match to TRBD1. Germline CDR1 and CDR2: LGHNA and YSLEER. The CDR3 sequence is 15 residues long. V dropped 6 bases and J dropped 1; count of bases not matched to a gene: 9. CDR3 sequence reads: CASREGDSASYEQYF. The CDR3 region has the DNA TGCGCCAGCAGAGAGGGGGACAGCGCATCCTACGAGCAGTACTTC.

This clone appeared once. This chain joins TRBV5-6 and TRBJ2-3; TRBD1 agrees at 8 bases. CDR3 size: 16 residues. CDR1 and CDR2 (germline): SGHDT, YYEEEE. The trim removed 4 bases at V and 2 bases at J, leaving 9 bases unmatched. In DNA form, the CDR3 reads TGTGCCAGCAGCGACGACAGGGGAAGAAACACAGATACGCAGTATTTT. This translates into CASSDDRGRNTDTQYF.

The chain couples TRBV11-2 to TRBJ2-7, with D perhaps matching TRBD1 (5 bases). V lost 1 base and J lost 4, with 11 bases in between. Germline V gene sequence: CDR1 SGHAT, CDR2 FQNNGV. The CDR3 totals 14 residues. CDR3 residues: CASSLAGSSYEQYF. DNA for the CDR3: TGTGCCAGCAGCTTAGCAGGGTCGAGTTACGAGCAGTACTTC.

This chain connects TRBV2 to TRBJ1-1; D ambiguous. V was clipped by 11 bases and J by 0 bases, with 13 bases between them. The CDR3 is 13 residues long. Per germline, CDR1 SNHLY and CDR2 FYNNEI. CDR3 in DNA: TGTGCCCTCGTGCGTGTCATGAACACTGAAGCTTTCTTT. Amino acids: CALVRVMNTEAFF.

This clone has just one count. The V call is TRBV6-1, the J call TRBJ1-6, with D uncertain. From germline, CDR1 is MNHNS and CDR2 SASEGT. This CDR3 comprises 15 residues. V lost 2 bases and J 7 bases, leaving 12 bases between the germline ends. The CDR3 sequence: CASSEWAQPNSPLHF. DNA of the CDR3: TGTGCCAGCAGTGAATGGGCGCAACCAAATTCACCCCTCCACTTT.

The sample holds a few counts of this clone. The CDR3 here is CASSLWGDTEAFF. In DNA, the CDR3 is TGTGCCAGCAGTTTATGGGGGGACACTGAAGCTTTCTTT. The chain couples TRBV27 to TRBJ1-1; D might be TRBD1 (5 bases). Germline lookup yields CDR1 MNHEY and CDR2 SMNVEV (reference sequence). V was trimmed by 1 base and J by 3 bases, leaving 6 bases between them. The CDR3 is 13 amino acids.

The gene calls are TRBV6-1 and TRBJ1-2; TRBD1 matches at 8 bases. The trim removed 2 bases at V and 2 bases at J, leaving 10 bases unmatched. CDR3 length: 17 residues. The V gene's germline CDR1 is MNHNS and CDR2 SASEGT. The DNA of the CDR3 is TGTGCCAGCAGTGAAACCTTGGACAGGGCAGTCAACTATGGCTACACCTTC. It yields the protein CASSETLDRAVNYGYTF.

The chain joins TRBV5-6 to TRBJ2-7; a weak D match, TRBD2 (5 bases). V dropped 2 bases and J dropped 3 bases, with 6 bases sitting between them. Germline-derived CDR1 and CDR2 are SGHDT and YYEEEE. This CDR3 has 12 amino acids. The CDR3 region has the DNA TGTGCCAGCAGCTTTCGGGGCTACGAGCAGTACTTC. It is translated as CASSFRGYEQYF. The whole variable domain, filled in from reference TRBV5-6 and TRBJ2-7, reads DAGVTQSPTHLIKTRGQQVTLRCSPKSGHDTVSWYQQALGQGPQFIFQYYEEEERQRGNFPDRFSGHQFPNYSSELNVNALLLGDSALYLCASSFRGYEQYFGPGTRLTVT.

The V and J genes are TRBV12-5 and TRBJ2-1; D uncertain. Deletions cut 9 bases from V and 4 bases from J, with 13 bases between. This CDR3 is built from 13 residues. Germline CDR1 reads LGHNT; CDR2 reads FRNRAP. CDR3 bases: TGTGCTAGCTCTTCTTACTCATACAATGAGCAGTTCTTC. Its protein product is CASSSYSYNEQFF. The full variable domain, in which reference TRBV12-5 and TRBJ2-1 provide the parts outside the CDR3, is DARVTQTPRHKVTEMGQEVTMRCQPILGHNTVFWYRQTMMQGLELLAYFRNRAPLDDSGMPKDRFSAEMPDATLATLKIQPSEPRDSAVYFCASSSYSYNEQFFGPGTRLTVL.

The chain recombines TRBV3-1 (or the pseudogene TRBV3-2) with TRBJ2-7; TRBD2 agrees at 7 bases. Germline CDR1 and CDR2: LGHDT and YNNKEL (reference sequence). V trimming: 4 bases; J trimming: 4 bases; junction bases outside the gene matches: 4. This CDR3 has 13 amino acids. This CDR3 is CASSPGGSYEQYF. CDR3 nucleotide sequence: TGTGCCAGCAGCCCCGGGGGGAGTTACGAGCAGTACTTC.